Shown below are 30 T cell receptor beta chains from a single sample sequenced in a study of beta chain features in type 1 diabetes. What was sequenced were expressed TCRB transcripts, since all of the isolated RNA had been reverse transcribed. The repertoire was sequenced with immunoSEQ multiplex PCR; TCRdb's copy has only in-frame clones and lacks some. The profile shows about 220,000 clones, about 11% of them singletons. Material for sequencing was central memory CD4+ T cells from blood. Source of these receptors: a man between 18 and 35 years old in good health.

The chain couples TRBV30 to TRBJ1-5; no clear D. V gave up 1 base and J gave up 4 bases, with 8 bases separating them. Germline CDR1 and CDR2: GTSNPN and SVGIG (reference sequence). The CDR3 is made up of 13 amino acids. The CDR3 coding sequence is TGTGCCTGGAGTGCGGCAGCTAATCAGCCCCAGCATTTT. The encoded protein is CAWSAAANQPQHF.

The chain recombines TRBV2 with TRBJ1-1; no clear D gene. The CDR3 contains 14 residues. The V end lost 4 bases, the J end lost 0 bases, and 9 bases lay between the germline ends. Per germline, CDR1 SNHLY and CDR2 FYNNEI. This chain's CDR3 is CASSVEGVNTEAFF. The CDR3 region has the DNA TGTGCCAGCAGTGTGGAGGGAGTGAACACTGAAGCTTTCTTT.

The rearrangement joins TRBV6-4 to TRBJ2-1; D not resolved. This CDR3 is built from 13 residues. Between the trimmed V and J ends, which lost 0 bases and 9 bases, there was a span of 9 bases. In germline, CDR1 is MRHNA, CDR2 SNTAGT. The CDR3 nucleotides are TGTGCCAGCAGTGACTCGGACCGAGGTGAGCAGTTCTTC. Encoded protein: CASSDSDRGEQFF.

CDR3 DNA: TGCAGTACTATGGGGAGTGAGACCCAGTACTTC. Translation gives CSTMGSETQYF. The chain couples TRBV20-1 to TRBJ2-5, with D possibly matching TRBD2 (5 bases). V dropped 8 bases and J dropped 5 bases, with 12 bases sitting between them. From germline, CDR1 is DFQATT and CDR2 SNEGSKA (reference sequence). The CDR3 sequence is 11 residues long.

A note on this clone: This likely stems from a read error, as it lies one base from a far larger clone. This sample includes further DNA sequences coding for the same CDR3. The chain joins TRBV29-1 to TRBJ2-6; D is unresolved. Trimming pared 6 bases from V and 4 bases from J, leaving 13 bases between. Germline V CDR1 and CDR2: SQVTM, ANQGSEA. The CDR3 sequence is 14 residues long. The CDR3 reads CSVLPNPGANVLTF. CDR3 bases: TGCAGCGTCCTCCCCAACCCCGGGGCCAACGTCCTGACTTTC. Full variable domain (rest looked up from reference TRBV29-1 and TRBJ2-6): SAVISQKPSRDICQRGTSLTIQCQVDSQVTMMFWYRQQPGQSLTLIATANQGSEATYESGFVIDKFPISRPNLTFSTLTVSNMSPEDSSIYLCSVLPNPGANVLTFGAGSRLTVL.

As concerns this clone: This same CDR3 is encoded by further DNA sequences in the sample. This chain connects TRBV7-2 to TRBJ2-3; D remains ambiguous. Trimming left V 3 bases short and J 6 bases short, with 4 bases between. The CDR3 totals 11 residues. The germline V gene encodes CDR1 SGHTA and CDR2 FQGNSA. The DNA of the CDR3 is TGTGCCAGCAGCTTCGCGGATACGCAGTATTTT. This sequence encodes CASSFADTQYF.

The chain couples TRBV7-9 to TRBJ2-6, with 7 bases aligning to TRBD1. The germline V gene has CDR1 SEHNR and CDR2 FQNEAQ (reference sequence). V shed 1 base and J 1 base; nucleotides not matched to a gene: 1. CDR3 length: 16 residues. The CDR3 nucleotides are TGTGCCAGCAGCTTAGTACAGGGGTCTGGGGCCAACGTCCTGACTTTC. Translating it yields CASSLVQGSGANVLTF. Combining the CDR3 with reference TRBV7-9 and TRBJ2-6 gives the whole variable domain DTGVSQNPRHKITKRGQNVTFRCDPISEHNRLYWYRQTLGQGPEFLTYFQNEAQLEKSRLLSDRFSAERPKGSFSTLEIQRTEQGDSAMYLCASSLVQGSGANVLTFGAGSRLTVL.

The chain carries TRBV29-1 and TRBJ1-4, with unresolved D. The CDR3 consists of 11 residues. Germline V gene sequence: CDR1 SQVTM, CDR2 ANQGSEA. The V gene lost 5 bases and the J gene lost 8 bases, with 9 bases spanning the gap. As DNA, the CDR3 is TGCAGCGTTTTGGGGTCGGAAAAACTGTTTTTT. Translating gives CSVLGSEKLFF.

This chain links TRBV7-2 with TRBJ1-1; D is perhaps TRBD1 (6 bases). Germline values: CDR1 SGHTA, CDR2 FQGNSA. This CDR3 is 13 amino acids long. Trimming stripped 1 base from V and 5 bases from J, with 8 bases between. As DNA, the CDR3 is TGTGCCAGCAGCTTAGAACAGGGAACTGAAGCTTTCTTT. It yields the protein CASSLEQGTEAFF.

This clone has just a few counts. The V and J genes are TRBV6-5 and TRBJ1-2; TRBD1 agrees at 7 bases. The CDR3 runs 12 residues. V shed 8 bases, J shed 5 bases, and the junction held 5 bases outside the gene matches. Germline CDR1 is MNHEY and CDR2 is SVGAGI. The CDR3 nucleotides read TGTGCCAGCGGGCGGGACAGTTATGGCTACACCTTC. Translating gives CASGRDSYGYTF.

The genes are TRBV7-9 and TRBJ2-1, with D perhaps being TRBD1 or TRBD2 (6 bases each). The CDR3 has 16 residues. The ends were cut back, 0 bases at V and 5 bases at J, with 14 bases in the middle. Germline values: CDR1 SEHNR, CDR2 FQNEAQ (reference sequence). CDR3 DNA sequence: TGTGCCAGCAGCTTAGCGTCCGGGGGCGCCGACAATGAGCAGTTCTTC. This gives the protein CASSLASGGADNEQFF.

The chain links TRBV6-1 to TRBJ2-7; D unclear. Germline CDR1 MNHNS, CDR2 SASEGT. The length of the CDR3 is 11 residues. Trimming shortened V by 5 bases and J by 3 bases, and 5 bases separated the two germline ends. CDR3 in amino acids: CASSPYYEQYF. CDR3 DNA: TGTGCCAGCAGTCCTTACTACGAGCAGTACTTC.

The gene calls are TRBV27 and TRBJ2-1; 12 bases fit TRBD2. V shed 8 bases, J shed 0 bases, and the junction held 8 bases outside the gene matches. The CDR3 is 17 residues long. Germline V gene lookup returns CDR1 MNHEY and CDR2 SMNVEV (reference sequence). In nucleotides, the CDR3 is TGTGCCAGCGGACAAAGGGGACTAGCGGGCTCCTACAATGAGCAGTTCTTC. Its translation is CASGQRGLAGSYNEQFF.

Only a few counts were recorded for this clone. J is TRBJ2-1 and V is TRBV14, with 11 bases identical to TRBD2. The junction had 14 bases not matched to a gene; V was cut back by 1 base and J by 9 bases. In germline, CDR1 is SGHDN, CDR2 FVKESK. This CDR3 spans 18 amino acids. CDR3: CASSQARWGLAARGEQFF. CDR3 bases: TGTGCCAGCAGCCAAGCCCGATGGGGACTAGCGGCCCGCGGTGAGCAGTTCTTC.

This clone has more than one count but fewer than ten. The chain joins TRBV11-3 to TRBJ2-1, with TRBD2 matching over 9 bases. The J segment lost 5 bases and the V segment lost 5 bases, leaving 7 bases of the junction unmatched. Germline values: CDR1 SGHNT, CDR2 YENEEA. CDR3 length equals 15 residues. This CDR3 reads CASSRLSGRNNEQFF. The CDR3 nucleotides read TGTGCCAGCAGCCGCCTCAGCGGGAGGAACAATGAGCAGTTCTTC.

This clone was seen more than once but under ten times. V and J are TRBV7-3 and TRBJ2-6; D not certain. This CDR3 has 18 residues. The V gene lost 3 bases and the J gene lost 0 bases, with 15 bases spanning the gap. Germline V gene sequence: CDR1 SGHTA, CDR2 FQGTGA. CDR3 region: CASSFVTRRNSGANVLTF. The CDR3 DNA follows: TGTGCCAGCAGCTTTGTAACCAGGCGCAACTCTGGGGCCAACGTCCTGACTTTC.

In its sample, this clone was seen a few times. The chain uses TRBV30 and TRBJ1-2; a possible D gene is TRBD1 (6 bases). CDR3 size: 15 residues. Germline-derived CDR1 and CDR2 are GTSNPN and SVGIG (reference sequence). V lost 3 bases to trimming and J lost 4 bases, with 18 bases between them. The CDR3 reads CAWRDSRGSGYGYTF. In nucleotides, the CDR3 is TGTGCCTGGAGGGACTCCAGGGGATCGGGCTATGGCTACACCTTC.

The chain couples TRBV30 to TRBJ2-3; D unresolved. This CDR3 contains 14 residues. V lost 3 bases to trimming and J lost 0 bases, with 10 bases between them. The germline gives CDR1 GTSNPN, CDR2 SVGIG (reference sequence). The CDR3 protein is CAWRGPTSTDTQYF. CDR3 sequence (DNA): TGTGCCTGGAGGGGCCCAACAAGCACAGATACGCAGTATTTT.

The rearrangement uses TRBV4-3 and TRBJ1-1; D ambiguous. The CDR3 extends over 13 amino acids. The germline V and J ends were trimmed by 1 base and 7 bases, with 10 bases remaining between them. Per germline, CDR1 LGHNA and CDR2 YSLEER. CDR3 DNA sequence: TGCGCCAGCAGCCAAGTAGGGCAGGATGAAGCTTTCTTT. Protein product: CASSQVGQDEAFF.

This clone appeared a few times. The V call is TRBV6-6, the J call TRBJ2-1; no reliable D call. This CDR3 region has 13 residues. Germline V CDR1 and CDR2: MNHNY, SVGAGI (reference sequence). The V end lost 0 bases, the J end lost 9 bases, and 9 bases lay between the germline ends. CDR3 protein: CASSYSDSREQFF. The CDR3 coding sequence is TGTGCCAGCAGTTACTCAGACTCCCGTGAGCAGTTCTTC.

There are many counts of this clone. The chain carries TRBV7-2 and TRBJ2-5; the match to TRBD2 covers 8 bases. The CDR3 runs 15 residues. The junction had 12 bases not matched to a gene; V was cut back by 5 bases and J by 7 bases. Per germline, CDR1 SGHTA and CDR2 FQGNSA. This CDR3 reads CASSPLAGGPGTQYF. The CDR3 DNA reads TGTGCCAGCAGCCCTCTGGCGGGAGGCCCGGGGACCCAGTACTTC.

In this sample, this clone turned up a few times. This chain connects TRBV7-6 to TRBJ2-1; D remains unclear. V was trimmed by 2 bases and J by 8 bases, leaving 10 bases between them. Germline V gives CDR1 SGHVS, CDR2 FNYEAQ. CDR3 length equals 13 residues. The CDR3 spells CASSLQAVHEQFF. For the CDR3, the DNA is TGTGCCAGCAGCTTACAAGCTGTCCATGAGCAGTTCTTC.

In DNA form, the CDR3 reads TGCGCCAGCAGGGGCGGGACAGGGATTGGCGAGCAGTACTTC. Its translation: CASRGGTGIGEQYF. The genes are TRBV5-1 and TRBJ2-7; 9 bases agree with TRBD1. The CDR3 length is 14 residues. V was clipped by 5 bases and J by 6 bases; unmatched bases: 9. Per germline, CDR1 SGHRS and CDR2 YFSETQ.

The V call is TRBV14, the J call TRBJ2-1; 10 bases are shared with TRBD1. The V and J ends lost 3 bases and 7 bases, in that order; junction bases with no gene match: 9. This CDR3 is 16 amino acids long. Germline assignment: CDR1 SGHDN and CDR2 FVKESK. The CDR3 is CASSHGRQGARNEQFF. The DNA for the CDR3 is TGTGCCAGCAGCCACGGGAGACAGGGGGCAAGGAATGAGCAGTTCTTC.

This clone turned up a few times. This chain uses TRBV9 with TRBJ2-7; D call uncertain. This CDR3 is 14 amino acids long. The V end lost 2 bases, the J end lost 0 bases, and 9 bases lay between the germline ends. CDR1 and CDR2 from the germline V gene are SGDLS and YYNGEE. This CDR3 is CASSVGSTSYEQYF. DNA of the CDR3: TGTGCCAGCAGCGTGGGCTCCACCTCCTACGAGCAGTACTTC.

This clone came up once. The chain couples TRBV29-1 to TRBJ2-5; 9 bases agree with TRBD1. The J call could be wrong; TRBJ2-7 is a better fit for the DNA end. Germline values: CDR1 SQVTM, CDR2 ANQGSEA. The CDR3 is 13 residues long. This chain's CDR3 is CSVVTGGSGEQYF. The CDR3 nucleotides are TGCAGCGTTGTGACAGGGGGAAGTGGCGAGCAGTACTTC.

The chain joins TRBV5-5 to TRBJ1-2, with D possibly being TRBD1 (5 bases). The CDR3 contains 15 residues. Germline loops: CDR1 SGHKS, CDR2 YYEKEE (reference sequence). Trimming took off 3 bases at V and 9 bases at J, with 21 bases between the two ends. Here the CDR3 DNA reads TGTGCCAGCAGCTCCCCTGACGCAGGGCTCGAGAGCTACACCTTC. It specifies CASSSPDAGLESYTF. The variable domain in full, completed from reference TRBV5-5 and TRBJ1-2, reads DAGVTQSPTHLIKTRGQQVTLRCSPISGHKSVSWYQQVLGQGPQFIFQYYEKEERGRGNFPDRFSARQFPNYSSELNVNALLLGDSALYLCASSSPDAGLESYTFGSGTRLTVV.

The table lists this clone with a few counts. The chain recombines TRBV18 with TRBJ1-2, with D unresolved. CDR1 is KGHSH, CDR2 LQKENI, per germline. With 3 bases removed from V and 3 bases from J, the gap between germline ends came to 14 bases. CDR3 length equals 15 residues. CDR3 region: CASSPPTSWYYGYTF. The CDR3 DNA is TGTGCCAGCTCACCCCCGACAAGCTGGTACTATGGCTACACCTTC.

This clone was found a few times. At the DNA level, this CDR3 is encoded by other sequences in the same sample as well. J is TRBJ2-7 and V is TRBV29-1, with 9 bases lining up with TRBD1. The CDR3 length is 12 residues. V lost 7 bases and J lost 3; bases outside the gene matches: 4. CDR1 and CDR2 from the germline V gene are SQVTM and ANQGSEA. The CDR3 region has the DNA TGCAGCGGGGGACAGGGTTACTACGAGCAGTACTTC. Amino acids: CSGGQGYYEQYF.

This clone has just a few counts. This chain joins TRBV6-5 and TRBJ2-1; 9 bases are a match to TRBD2. The CDR3 length is 15 residues. Trimming removed 4 bases from V and 4 bases from J; junction bases left unmatched: 5. The germline V gene encodes CDR1 MNHEY and CDR2 SVGAGI. CDR3 bases: TGTGCCAGCAGTTCCAATCTAGCGGGGTACAATGAGCAGTTCTTC. Translating gives CASSSNLAGYNEQFF.